What follows are 3 T cell receptor beta chains derived from one specimen sequenced in a study of a mutant IDH1 vaccine in newly diagnosed glioma (dated by TCRdb to the early 2020s). The library was prepared using the immunoSEQ multiplex PCR assay. TCRdb carries this immuneACCESS record with in-frame sequences only. Its versions omit some clonotypes, under half of them owing to an unresolved V gene in the studies checked, with the rest unexplained. For this sample there are some 22,000 clones; roughly 90% appear just once. More than 8.5% of the sample lies in the top ten. Per the publication, the time point label means: baseline, week 1 (first vaccination visit). In light of the paper, this sample's treatment or condition label describes: pre-vaccination baseline after standard-of-care therapy. Sequencing used PBMCs, obtained from a glioma patient treated with radiotherapy, temozolomide or both. The receptor source for this set is a man younger than 40 with glioma.

The chain carries TRBV12-5 and TRBJ1-1; 11 positions agree with TRBD1. CDR1 and CDR2 (germline): LGHNT, FRNRAP. This CDR3 spans 17 amino acids. The junction had 10 bases not matched to a gene; V was cut back by 3 bases and J by 4 bases. CDR3 amino acids: CASGFLLDRGLGTEAFF. CDR3 nucleotide sequence: TGTGCTAGTGGTTTCCTACTGGACAGGGGGCTCGGCACTGAAGCTTTCTTT.

This clone was observed a single time. The V and J genes are TRBV4-2 and TRBJ2-2; possibly TRBD1 for D (6 bases). Germline lookup yields CDR1 LGHNA and CDR2 YNFKEQ. V shed 4 bases and J shed 3 bases, with 12 bases lying between them. The CDR3 is 15 amino acids. This chain's CDR3 is CASSPRDTYTGELFF. The CDR3 DNA reads as TGTGCCAGCAGCCCCCGGGACACCTACACCGGGGAGCTGTTTTTT.

The chain employs TRBV11-3 and TRBJ2-7; a weak D match, TRBD2 (5 bases). CDR1 is SGHNT and CDR2 is YENEEA in the germline V gene. Between the trimmed V and J ends, which lost 0 bases and 6 bases, there was a span of 9 bases. The length of the CDR3 is 13 residues. CDR3 region: CASSLDYTSEQYF. For the CDR3, the DNA is TGTGCCAGCAGCTTAGATTATACTAGCGAGCAGTACTTC. The full variable domain, rest sourced from reference TRBV11-3 and TRBJ2-7, is EAGVVQSPRYKIIEKKQPVAFWCNPISGHNTLYWYLQNLGQGPELLIRYENEEAVDDSQLPKDRFSAERLKGVDSTLKIQPAELGDSAVYLCASSLDYTSEQYFGPGTRLTVT.